These 24 T cell receptor beta chains share one sample of origin, sequenced in a study of T cell responses to AZD1222 COVID-19 vaccine. Clones were read by immunoSEQ multiplex PCR, and TCRdb kept only the in-frame ones, dropping some. Found here are 90,000 to 130,000 clones, 88% of them singletons; the top ten hold 1.6%. The starting material was peripheral blood, obtained on day 0 of AZD1222 vaccination. These TCRs come from an adult in good health.

The chain is built from TRBV6-5 and TRBJ2-5; 10 bases are a match to TRBD2. V gave up 0 bases and J gave up 5 bases; unmatched junction bases: 6. The CDR3 sequence is 16 residues long. CDR1 is MNHEY and CDR2 is SVGAGI in the germline V gene. CDR3 protein: CASSYSERGGRETQYF. The DNA of the CDR3 is TGTGCCAGCAGTTACTCTGAGCGGGGGGGCCGGGAGACCCAGTACTTC.

This clone was seen a single time. The J gene is TRBJ1-2, the V gene TRBV7-8; D not resolved. Germline V gene lookup returns CDR1 SGHVS and CDR2 FQNEAQ. The CDR3 totals 14 residues. V lost 0 bases and J lost 0, with 5 bases in between. The CDR3 reads CASSLAGANYGYTF. CDR3 bases: TGTGCCAGCAGCTTAGCTGGAGCTAACTATGGCTACACCTTC. The full variable domain, its missing parts supplied by reference TRBV7-8 and TRBJ1-2, is GAGVSQSPRYKVAKRGQDVALRCDPISGHVSLFWYQQALGQGPEFLTYFQNEAQLDKSGLPSDRFFAERPEGSVSTLKIQRTQQEDSAVYLCASSLAGANYGYTFGSGTRLTVV.

The V gene is TRBV12-3 or TRBV12-4, the J gene TRBJ1-1; D is ambiguous. Trimming removed 2 bases from V and 12 bases from J, with 16 bases in between. This CDR3 comprises 13 residues. The chain's CDR3 is CASSLLQDLKTFF. The CDR3 DNA sequence: TGTGCCAGCAGTTTACTCCAGGACCTTAAGACTTTCTTT.

CDR3 sequence reads: CASSMDGRLGYTF. The CDR3 coding sequence is TGTGCCAGTAGTATGGACGGCCGCTTAGGCTACACCTTC. This chain uses TRBV19 with TRBJ1-2; D gene unclear. Trimming stripped 3 bases from V and 8 bases from J, with 13 bases between. CDR1 and CDR2 from the germline V gene are LNHDA and SQIVND (reference sequence). CDR3 length equals 13 residues.

This clone has a handful of counts. This chain connects TRBV10-3 to TRBJ1-4; D call uncertain. V was clipped by 8 bases and J by 4 bases, with 11 bases between them. Per germline, CDR1 ENHRY and CDR2 SYGVKD. The CDR3 spans 13 residues. CDR3 amino acids: CAIGDGNNEKLFF. CDR3 nucleotide sequence: TGTGCCATCGGAGACGGTAATAATGAAAAACTGTTTTTT.

The chain combines TRBV18 with TRBJ1-1; D not certain. The CDR3 contains 16 residues. V dropped 1 base and J dropped 0 bases, with 12 bases sitting between them. Looked up from germline, CDR1 is KGHSH and CDR2 is LQKENI. The CDR3 reads CASSPQRVGMNTEAFF. DNA of the CDR3: TGTGCCAGCTCACCACAAAGGGTTGGAATGAACACTGAAGCTTTCTTT.

The CDR3 DNA reads TGTGCCAGCAGCTTAGGCGGGAGGGAAGAGACCCAGTACTTC. It codes for CASSLGGREETQYF. V and J are TRBV5-4 and TRBJ2-5, with 9 bases that match TRBD2. With 2 bases clipped from V and 3 bases from J, the junction kept 2 bases outside the gene matches. Germline V CDR1 and CDR2: SGHNT, YYREEE (reference sequence). The CDR3 extends over 14 amino acids.

The chain employs TRBV5-1 and TRBJ2-5; a possible D gene is TRBD2 (6 bases). The V and J ends lost 3 bases and 5 bases respectively, with 17 bases between them. The CDR3 extends over 15 amino acids. The germline V gene has CDR1 SGHRS and CDR2 YFSETQ. The DNA for the CDR3 is TGCGCCAGCAGCTCGGGGGATCTTCGCGAGGAGACCCAGTACTTC. This encodes CASSSGDLREETQYF.

This clone was found a few times. The chain couples TRBV5-5 to TRBJ1-3; D uncertain. CDR3 length equals 15 residues. Germline V gene data show CDR1 as SGHKS and CDR2 as YYEKEE (reference sequence). V lost 0 bases and J 0 bases, leaving 7 bases between the germline ends. CDR3 in DNA: TGTGCCAGCAGCTTGGACGGAAACTCTGGAAACACCATATATTTT. This encodes CASSLDGNSGNTIYF.

The chain carries TRBV9 and TRBJ1-4; D ambiguous. Germline V gene sequence: CDR1 SGDLS, CDR2 YYNGEE. The V and J ends lost 1 base and 5 bases respectively, with 6 bases between them. The length of the CDR3 is 13 residues. This CDR3 is CASSVTTNEKLFF. The CDR3, as DNA: TGTGCCAGCAGCGTAACTACCAATGAAAAACTGTTTTTT.

The chain links TRBV2 to TRBJ1-1; perhaps TRBD1 as D (5 bases). The germline V gene has CDR1 SNHLY and CDR2 FYNNEI. Trimming took off 5 bases at V and 1 base at J, with 8 bases between the two ends. The CDR3 totals 13 residues. This CDR3 is CASSSQENTEAFF. CDR3 in DNA: TGTGCCAGCAGTTCACAGGAGAACACTGAAGCTTTCTTT. Together with reference TRBV2 and TRBJ1-1, the CDR3 gives the full variable domain: EPEVTQTPSHQVTQMGQEVILRCVPISNHLYFYWYRQILGQKVEFLVSFYNNEISEKSEIFDDQFSVERPDGSNFTLKIRSTKLEDSAMYFCASSSQENTEAFFGQGTRLTVV.

V usage is TRBV14 and J usage is TRBJ1-1; 7 nucleotides agree with TRBD1. This CDR3 contains 14 residues. CDR1 and CDR2 from the germline V gene are SGHDN and FVKESK. J gave up 8 bases and V 4 bases, and 10 bases lay outside the gene matches. The CDR3 DNA follows: TGTGCCAGCAGCCCACCGAATACGGACAGGGAAGCTTTCTTT. It specifies CASSPPNTDREAFF.

The rearrangement uses TRBV7-8 and TRBJ1-1; D uncertain. Trimming stripped 1 base from V and 7 bases from J, with 10 bases between. CDR3 size: 13 residues. The V gene's germline CDR1 is SGHVS and CDR2 FQNEAQ. CDR3 in amino acids: CASSLDGQLEAFF. CDR3 coding DNA: TGTGCCAGCAGCTTAGACGGGCAGCTTGAAGCTTTCTTT.

The rearrangement links TRBV10-1 to TRBJ1-1, with D possibly matching TRBD1 (5 bases). Trimming cost V 0 bases and J 1 base, with 12 bases left between them. The CDR3 spans 16 residues. Germline V gives CDR1 WNHNN, CDR2 SYGVQD (reference sequence). CDR3 DNA sequence: TGCGCCAGCAGTGAGTCGATCGGCCAGGGGAACACTGAAGCTTTCTTT. It encodes CASSESIGQGNTEAFF.

The chain uses TRBV12-3 or TRBV12-4 and TRBJ2-5; no reliable D call. V lost 6 bases to trimming and J lost 7 bases, with 9 bases between them. The CDR3 is 11 amino acids. For the CDR3, the DNA is TGTGCCAGCAGCACCATGTGGACCCAGTACTTC. Translating gives CASSTMWTQYF.

V is TRBV12-5 and J is TRBJ1-2, with D uncertain. The CDR3 extends over 15 amino acids. V lost 1 base and J lost 4, with 13 bases in between. Germline values: CDR1 LGHNT, CDR2 FRNRAP. CDR3 DNA: TGTGCTAGTGGTTTGGCTCTTGGGAGGCTCTATGGCTACACCTTC. Its translation: CASGLALGRLYGYTF.

The chain employs TRBV20-1 and TRBJ1-5; tentative D call: TRBD1 (5 bases). The CDR3 runs 12 residues. In germline, CDR1 is DFQATT, CDR2 SNEGSKA (reference sequence). V shed 6 bases and J shed 4 bases, with 10 bases lying between them. DNA for the CDR3: TGCAGTGCGAGTGACAGAAATCAGCCCCAGCATTTT. Its protein product is CSASDRNQPQHF.

This sequence joins TRBV12-3 or TRBV12-4 and TRBJ1-2; no definite D call. The CDR3 runs to 13 residues. V was pared by 2 bases and J by 0 bases, with 4 bases between. CDR3 residues: CASSLRTNYGYTF. CDR3 coding DNA: TGTGCCAGCAGTTTAAGGACTAACTATGGCTACACCTTC.

V usage is TRBV24-1 and J usage is TRBJ2-5, with D possibly called TRBD1 or TRBD2 (5 bases each). In germline, CDR1 is KGHDR, CDR2 SFDVKD. The CDR3 extends over 12 amino acids. V was trimmed by 8 bases and J by 8 bases, leaving 14 bases between them. CDR3 sequence reads: CATTRGVGTQYF. CDR3 sequence (DNA): TGTGCCACCACTCGAGGGGTGGGTACCCAGTACTTC.

This rearrangement joins TRBV10-2 to TRBJ2-1, with 7 bases fitting TRBD1. The CDR3 totals 16 residues. Germline assignment: CDR1 WSHSY and CDR2 SAAADI. After removal of 4 bases from V and 0 bases from J, the junction contained 6 bases not matched to a gene. The CDR3 region is CASSGPQGNSYNEQFF. CDR3 sequence (DNA): TGCGCCAGCAGTGGTCCACAGGGGAACTCCTACAATGAGCAGTTCTTC.

The chain uses TRBV10-2 and TRBJ2-7; D is perhaps TRBD1 (5 bases). The germline V and J ends were trimmed by 2 bases and 9 bases, with 14 bases remaining between them. Germline loops: CDR1 WSHSY, CDR2 SAAADI. The CDR3 contains 13 residues. The CDR3 here is CASSEGADPRQYF. CDR3 coding DNA: TGCGCCAGCAGTGAGGGGGCGGATCCGAGGCAGTACTTC.

The J gene is TRBJ1-1, the V gene TRBV5-1; D possibly corresponds to TRBD1 (5 bases). This CDR3 region has 13 residues. Germline V CDR1 and CDR2: SGHRS, YFSETQ. Deletions cut 0 bases from V and 5 bases from J, with 8 bases between. This CDR3 reads CASSLGGTTEAFF. The DNA for the CDR3 is TGCGCCAGCAGCTTGGGTGGGACGACTGAAGCTTTCTTT. Complete variable domain (other parts from reference TRBV5-1 and TRBJ1-1): KAGVTQTPRYLIKTRGQQVTLSCSPISGHRSVSWYQQTPGQGLQFLFEYFSETQRNKGNFPGRFSGRQFSNSRSEMNVSTLELGDSALYLCASSLGGTTEAFFGQGTRLTVV.

The V gene is TRBV24-1, the J gene TRBJ1-4; D is uncertain. CDR3 size: 13 residues. V lost 0 bases and J lost 7, with 5 bases in between. Germline V gives CDR1 KGHDR, CDR2 SFDVKD. For the CDR3, the DNA is TGTGCCACCAGTGATTTGCGCTCTGAAAAACTGTTTTTT. Amino acid sequence: CATSDLRSEKLFF.

The chain is built from TRBV27 and TRBJ1-3; 7 bases align to TRBD1. J lost 2 bases, V lost 6 bases, and 4 bases had no gene match. This CDR3 is built from 14 residues. CDR1 MNHEY and CDR2 SMNVEV come from the germline V gene (reference sequence). The CDR3 spells CASSRQGAGNTIYF. The CDR3, as DNA: TGTGCCAGCAGCCGACAGGGTGCTGGAAACACCATATATTTT.